These 10 T cell receptor beta chains came from one sample sequenced in a study of blood T cell repertoires in COVID-19. Method: immunoSEQ multiplex PCR; TCRdb's copy keeps in-frame clones and lacks some. The table shows approximately 46,000 clones, with roughly 80% occurring only once. What was sequenced was peripheral blood. All receptors derive from a woman in her sixties or seventies with acute or convalescent COVID-19.

The genes are TRBV11-2 and TRBJ1-3, with D perhaps TRBD1 (6 bases). Trimming took 3 bases from V and 8 from J, leaving 14 bases between them. The CDR3 has 14 amino acids. The germline CDR1 and CDR2 sequences are SGHAT and FQNNGV. CDR3 residues: CASSFNQGRDTIYF. In DNA, the CDR3 is TGTGCCAGCAGCTTTAATCAGGGGCGGGACACCATATATTTT.

The chain carries TRBV19 and TRBJ2-7; D possibly corresponds to TRBD2 (5 bases). CDR1 is LNHDA, CDR2 SQIVND, per germline (reference sequence). The V end was cut by 6 bases, the J end by 7 bases, with 10 bases between. The CDR3 length is 11 residues. The CDR3 reads CASSNGGEQYF. The CDR3 DNA is TGTGCCAGTAGCAACGGAGGTGAGCAGTACTTC.

The CDR3 DNA is TGCAGCGTCCGCCCGGGCGGGAGTCCCAATGAGCAGTTCTTC. This translates into CSVRPGGSPNEQFF. V gene TRBV29-1 combines with J gene TRBJ2-1; 7 bases fit TRBD2. The CDR3 totals 14 residues. Trimming at V came to 6 bases and at J to 6 bases, leaving 11 bases not matched to a gene. Germline CDR1 and CDR2: SQVTM and ANQGSEA.

This chain links TRBV5-6 with TRBJ2-7; 13 bases are shared with TRBD2. Trimming cost V 6 bases and J 3 bases; bases outside gene matches: 9. This CDR3 spans 16 amino acids. The V gene's germline CDR1 is SGHDT and CDR2 YYEEEE. The CDR3 nucleotides read TGTGCCAGCATCGCCTTAGGGACTAGCGGGATCTACGAGCAGTACTTC. Encoded protein: CASIALGTSGIYEQYF.

The sample holds one count of this clone. V and J are TRBV6-5 and TRBJ2-7; 7 nucleotides line up with TRBD1. V was pared by 5 bases and J by 1 base, with 5 bases of the junction left unmatched. The CDR3 totals 14 residues. The germline gives CDR1 MNHEY, CDR2 SVGAGI. CDR3 DNA: TGTGCCAGCAGTCAGCAGGGGGTATCCTACGAGCAGTACTTC. It specifies CASSQQGVSYEQYF.

The V gene is TRBV29-1, the J gene TRBJ1-2; 8 nucleotides agree with TRBD1. Germline lookup yields CDR1 SQVTM and CDR2 ANQGSEA. This CDR3 spans 12 amino acids. The V gene end was trimmed by 7 bases and the J gene end by 6 bases; junction bases not matched to a gene: 7. The CDR3 nucleotides are TGCAGCGCGGACAGGGAGCCCCATGGCTACACCTTC. Translated: CSADREPHGYTF. The whole variable domain, filled in from reference TRBV29-1 and TRBJ1-2, reads SAVISQKPSRDICQRGTSLTIQCQVDSQVTMMFWYRQQPGQSLTLIATANQGSEATYESGFVIDKFPISRPNLTFSTLTVSNMSPEDSSIYLCSADREPHGYTFGSGTRLTVV.

CDR3 residues: CASSRIYRVVGYEQYF. The CDR3 bases are TGTGCCAGCAGCCGGATTTACAGGGTGGTAGGCTACGAGCAGTACTTC. The V call is TRBV21-1, the J call TRBJ2-7; the D segment call TRBD1 is taken from the table without a DNA check. TRBV21-1 is termed a pseudogene. The CDR3 is 16 residues long.

The J gene is TRBJ1-1, the V gene TRBV18; D is uncertain. Per the germline V gene, CDR1 is KGHSH and CDR2 is LQKENI. Trimming removed 2 bases from V and 3 bases from J, with 13 bases in between. CDR3 length equals 15 residues. The CDR3 region has the DNA TGTGCCAGCTCACCATCCCTGGCTAGACACACTGAAGCTTTCTTT. Its protein product is CASSPSLARHTEAFF.

The chain couples TRBV14 to TRBJ2-2; D is undetermined. Trimming took off 4 bases at V and 5 bases at J, with 8 bases between the two ends. CDR3 length: 13 amino acids. CDR1 SGHDN and CDR2 FVKESK come from the germline V gene. The CDR3 region has the DNA TGTGCCAGCAGCCTAACAATGACCGGGGAGCTGTTTTTT. This sequence encodes CASSLTMTGELFF.

This chain connects TRBV27 to TRBJ1-3; D not resolved. Germline-derived CDR1 and CDR2 are MNHEY and SMNVEV (reference sequence). V gave up 6 bases and J gave up 11 bases, with 20 bases separating them. CDR3 length: 14 amino acids. CDR3 region: CASSVRFPPESIYF. The CDR3, as DNA: TGTGCCAGCAGCGTCAGGTTCCCCCCGGAATCCATATATTTT.